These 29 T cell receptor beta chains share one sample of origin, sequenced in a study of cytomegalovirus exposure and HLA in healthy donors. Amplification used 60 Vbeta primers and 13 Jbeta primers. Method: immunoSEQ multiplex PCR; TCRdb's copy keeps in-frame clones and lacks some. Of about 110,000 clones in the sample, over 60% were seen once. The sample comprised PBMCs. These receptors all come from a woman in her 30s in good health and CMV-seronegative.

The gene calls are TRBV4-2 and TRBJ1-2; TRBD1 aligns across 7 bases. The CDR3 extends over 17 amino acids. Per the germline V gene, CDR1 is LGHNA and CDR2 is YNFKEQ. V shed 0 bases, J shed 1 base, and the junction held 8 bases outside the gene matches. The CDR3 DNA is TGTGCCAGCAGCCAAGATAGGGGGACAGCACGTAACTATGGCTACACCTTC. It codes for CASSQDRGTARNYGYTF.

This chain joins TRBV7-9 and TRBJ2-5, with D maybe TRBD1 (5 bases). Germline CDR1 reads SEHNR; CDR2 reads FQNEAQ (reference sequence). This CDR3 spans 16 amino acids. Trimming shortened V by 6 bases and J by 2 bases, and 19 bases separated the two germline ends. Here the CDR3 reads CASSFVRTRTQETQYF. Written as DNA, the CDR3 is TGTGCCAGCAGTTTTGTCCGGACCCGGACACAAGAGACCCAGTACTTC.

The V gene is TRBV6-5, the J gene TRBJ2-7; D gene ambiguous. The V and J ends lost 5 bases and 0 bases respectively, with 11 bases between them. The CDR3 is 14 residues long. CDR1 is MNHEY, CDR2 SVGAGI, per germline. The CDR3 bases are TGTGCCAGCAGTCATCCACCAGACTCCTACGAGCAGTACTTC. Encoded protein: CASSHPPDSYEQYF.

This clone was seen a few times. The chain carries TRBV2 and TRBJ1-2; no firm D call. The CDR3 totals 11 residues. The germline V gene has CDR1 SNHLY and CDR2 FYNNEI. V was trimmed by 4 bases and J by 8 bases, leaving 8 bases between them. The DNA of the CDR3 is TGTGCCAGCAGTGGGCAGGCCGGCTACACCTTC. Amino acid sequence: CASSGQAGYTF.

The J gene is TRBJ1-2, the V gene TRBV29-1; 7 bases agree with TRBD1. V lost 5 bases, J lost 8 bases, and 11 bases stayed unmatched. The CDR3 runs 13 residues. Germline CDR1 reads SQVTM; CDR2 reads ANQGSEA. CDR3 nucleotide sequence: TGCAGCGTTTCCACAGGGGTGGCCAGCGGCTACACCTTC. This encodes CSVSTGVASGYTF. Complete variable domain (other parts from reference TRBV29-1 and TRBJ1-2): SAVISQKPSRDICQRGTSLTIQCQVDSQVTMMFWYRQQPGQSLTLIATANQGSEATYESGFVIDKFPISRPNLTFSTLTVSNMSPEDSSIYLCSVSTGVASGYTFGSGTRLTVV.

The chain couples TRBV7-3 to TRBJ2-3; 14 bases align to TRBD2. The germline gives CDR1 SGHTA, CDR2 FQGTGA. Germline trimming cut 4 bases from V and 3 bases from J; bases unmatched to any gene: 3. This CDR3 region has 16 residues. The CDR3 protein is CASSSGTSGSTDTQYF. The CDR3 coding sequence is TGTGCCAGCAGCTCCGGGACTAGCGGGAGTACAGATACGCAGTATTTT.

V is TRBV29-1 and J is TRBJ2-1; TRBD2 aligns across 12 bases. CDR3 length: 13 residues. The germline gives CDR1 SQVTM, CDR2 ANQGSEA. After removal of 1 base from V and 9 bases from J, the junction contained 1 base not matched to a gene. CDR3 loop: CSVEGLAGVEQFF. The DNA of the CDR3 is TGCAGCGTTGAAGGACTAGCGGGAGTTGAGCAGTTCTTC.

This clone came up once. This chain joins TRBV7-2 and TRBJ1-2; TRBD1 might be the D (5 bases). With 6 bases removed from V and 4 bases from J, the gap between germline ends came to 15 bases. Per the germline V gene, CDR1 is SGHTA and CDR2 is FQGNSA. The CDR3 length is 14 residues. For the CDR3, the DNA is TGTGCCAGCAGGCCCGGCGTTGGGGCCTATGGCTACACCTTC. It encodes CASRPGVGAYGYTF.

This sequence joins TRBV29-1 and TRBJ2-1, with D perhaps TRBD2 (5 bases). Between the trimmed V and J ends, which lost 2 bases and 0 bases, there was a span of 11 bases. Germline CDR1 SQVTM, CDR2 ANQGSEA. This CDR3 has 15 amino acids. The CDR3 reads CSVESGNFSYNEQFF. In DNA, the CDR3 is TGCAGCGTTGAAAGCGGCAACTTCTCCTACAATGAGCAGTTCTTC.

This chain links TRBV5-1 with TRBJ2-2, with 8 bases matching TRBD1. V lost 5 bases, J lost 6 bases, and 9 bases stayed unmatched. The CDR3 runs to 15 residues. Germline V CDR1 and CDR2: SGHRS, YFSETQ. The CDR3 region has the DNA TGCGCCAGCAGTCTCGGACAGGGTCGGCCCGGGGAGCTGTTTTTT. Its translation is CASSLGQGRPGELFF.

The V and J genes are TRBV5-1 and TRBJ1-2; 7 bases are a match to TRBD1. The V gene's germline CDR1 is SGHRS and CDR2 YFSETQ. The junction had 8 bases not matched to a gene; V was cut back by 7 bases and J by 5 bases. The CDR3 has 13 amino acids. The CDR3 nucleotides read TGCGCCAGCGCGAGACAGGGCGCGTATGGCTACACCTTC. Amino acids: CASARQGAYGYTF.

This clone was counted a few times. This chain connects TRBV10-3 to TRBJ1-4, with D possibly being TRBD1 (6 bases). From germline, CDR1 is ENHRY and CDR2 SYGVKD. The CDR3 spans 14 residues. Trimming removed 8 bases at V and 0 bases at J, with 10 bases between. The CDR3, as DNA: TGTGCCATCTCGGGACAACCAACTAATGAAAAACTGTTTTTT. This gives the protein CAISGQPTNEKLFF.

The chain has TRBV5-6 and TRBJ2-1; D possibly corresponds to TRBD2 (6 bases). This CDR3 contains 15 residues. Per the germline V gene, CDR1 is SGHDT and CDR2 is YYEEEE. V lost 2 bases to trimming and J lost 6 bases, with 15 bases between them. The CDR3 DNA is TGTGCCAGCAGCTTATGGACCCGGGGGTCCAATGAGCAGTTCTTC. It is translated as CASSLWTRGSNEQFF.

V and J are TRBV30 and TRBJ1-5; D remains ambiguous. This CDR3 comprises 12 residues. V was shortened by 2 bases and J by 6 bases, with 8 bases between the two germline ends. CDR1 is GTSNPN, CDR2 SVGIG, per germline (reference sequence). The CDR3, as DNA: TGTGCCTGGAGTTTCCGGAGTCAGCCCCAGCATTTT. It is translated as CAWSFRSQPQHF.

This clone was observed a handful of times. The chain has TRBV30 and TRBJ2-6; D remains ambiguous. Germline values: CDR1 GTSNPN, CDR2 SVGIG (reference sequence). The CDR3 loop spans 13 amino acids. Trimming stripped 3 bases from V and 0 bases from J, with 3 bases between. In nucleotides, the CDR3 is TGTGCCTGGAGCTCCTCTGGGGCCAACGTCCTGACTTTC. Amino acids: CAWSSSGANVLTF.

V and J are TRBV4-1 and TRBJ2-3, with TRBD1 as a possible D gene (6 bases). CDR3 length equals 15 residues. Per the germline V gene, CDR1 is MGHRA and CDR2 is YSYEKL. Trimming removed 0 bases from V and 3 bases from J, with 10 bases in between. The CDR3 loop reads CASSQEQGSTDTQYF. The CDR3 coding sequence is TGCGCCAGCAGCCAAGAACAGGGATCTACAGATACGCAGTATTTT.

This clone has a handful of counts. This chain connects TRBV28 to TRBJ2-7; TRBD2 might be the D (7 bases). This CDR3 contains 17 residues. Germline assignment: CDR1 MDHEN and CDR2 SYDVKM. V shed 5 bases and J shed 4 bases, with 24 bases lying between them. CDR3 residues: CASSAGRLKRRGYEQYF. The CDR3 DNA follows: TGTGCCAGCAGTGCCGGGAGGCTTAAGCGGAGGGGGTACGAGCAGTACTTC.

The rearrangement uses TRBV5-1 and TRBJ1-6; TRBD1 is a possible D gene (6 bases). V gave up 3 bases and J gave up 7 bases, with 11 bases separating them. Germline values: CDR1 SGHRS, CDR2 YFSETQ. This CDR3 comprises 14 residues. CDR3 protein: CASSSGGGNSPLHF. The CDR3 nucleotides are TGCGCCAGCAGCTCGGGAGGGGGGAATTCACCCCTCCACTTT.

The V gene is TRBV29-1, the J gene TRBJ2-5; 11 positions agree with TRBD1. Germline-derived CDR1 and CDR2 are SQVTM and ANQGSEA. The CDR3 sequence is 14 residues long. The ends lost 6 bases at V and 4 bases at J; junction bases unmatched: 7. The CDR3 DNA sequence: TGCAGCGTGAGGACAGGGGGCCTAAGAGAGACCCAGTACTTC. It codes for CSVRTGGLRETQYF. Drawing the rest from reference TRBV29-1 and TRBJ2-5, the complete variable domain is SAVISQKPSRDICQRGTSLTIQCQVDSQVTMMFWYRQQPGQSLTLIATANQGSEATYESGFVIDKFPISRPNLTFSTLTVSNMSPEDSSIYLCSVRTGGLRETQYFGPGTRLLVL.

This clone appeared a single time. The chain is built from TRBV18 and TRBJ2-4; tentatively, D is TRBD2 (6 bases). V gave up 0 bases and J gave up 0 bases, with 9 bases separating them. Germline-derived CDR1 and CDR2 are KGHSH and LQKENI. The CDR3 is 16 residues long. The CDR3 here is CASSPPGLLAKNIQYF. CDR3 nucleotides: TGTGCCAGCTCACCACCAGGACTACTAGCCAAAAACATTCAGTACTTC.

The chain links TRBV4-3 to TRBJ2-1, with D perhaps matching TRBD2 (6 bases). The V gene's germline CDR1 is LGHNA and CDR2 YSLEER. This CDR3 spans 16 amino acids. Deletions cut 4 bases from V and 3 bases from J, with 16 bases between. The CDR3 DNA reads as TGCGCCAGCAGCCCTCGGATAGCGGCCAACTACAATGAGCAGTTCTTC. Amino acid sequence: CASSPRIAANYNEQFF.

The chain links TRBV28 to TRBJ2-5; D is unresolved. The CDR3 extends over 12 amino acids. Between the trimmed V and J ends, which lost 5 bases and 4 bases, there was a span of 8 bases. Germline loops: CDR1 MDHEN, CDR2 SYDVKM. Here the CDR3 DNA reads TGTGCCAGCAGTCCGAGACTAGAGACCCAGTACTTC. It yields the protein CASSPRLETQYF. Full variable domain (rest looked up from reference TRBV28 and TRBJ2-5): DVKVTQSSRYLVKRTGEKVFLECVQDMDHENMFWYRQDPGLGLRLIYFSYDVKMKEKGDIPEGYSVSREKKERFSLILESASTNQTSMYLCASSPRLETQYFGPGTRLLVL.

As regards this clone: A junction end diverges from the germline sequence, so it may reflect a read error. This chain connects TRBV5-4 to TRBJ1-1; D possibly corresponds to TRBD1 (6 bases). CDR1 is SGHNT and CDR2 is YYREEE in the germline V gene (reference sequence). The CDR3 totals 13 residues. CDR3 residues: CASSLSRDTESFF. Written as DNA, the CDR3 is TGTGCCAGCAGCTTGTCTCGGGACACTGAATCTTTCTTT.

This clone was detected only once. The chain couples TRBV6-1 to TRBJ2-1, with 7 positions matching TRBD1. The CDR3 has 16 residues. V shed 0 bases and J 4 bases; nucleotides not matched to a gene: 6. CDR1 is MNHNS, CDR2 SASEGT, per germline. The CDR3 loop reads CASSEAIWTGYNEQFF. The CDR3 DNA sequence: TGTGCCAGCAGTGAAGCGATATGGACAGGTTACAATGAGCAGTTCTTC.

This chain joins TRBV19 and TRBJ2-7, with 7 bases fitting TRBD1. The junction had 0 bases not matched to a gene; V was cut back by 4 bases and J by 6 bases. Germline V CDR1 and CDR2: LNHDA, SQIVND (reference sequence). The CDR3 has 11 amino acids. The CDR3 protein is CASSKGAEQYF. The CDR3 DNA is TGTGCCAGTAGTAAGGGGGCCGAGCAGTACTTC. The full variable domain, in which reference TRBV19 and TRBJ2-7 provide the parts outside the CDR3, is DGGITQSPKYLFRKEGQNVTLSCEQNLNHDAMYWYRQDPGQGLRLIYYSQIVNDFQKGDIAEGYSVSREKKESFPLTVTSAQKNPTAFYLCASSKGAEQYFGPGTRLTVT.

In nucleotides, the CDR3 is TGTGCCAGCAGCTTAGATTCTTGGGCACAGCGGGAGGGACCCGGGGAGCTGTTTTTT. Translated, it gives CASSLDSWAQREGPGELFF. J is TRBJ2-2 and V is TRBV11-3; 10 bases fit TRBD2. J gave up 6 bases and V 0 bases, and 13 bases lay outside the gene matches. The CDR3 length is 19 residues. CDR1 SGHNT and CDR2 YENEEA come from the germline V gene. Looking up the rest from reference TRBV11-3 and TRBJ2-2 gives the full variable domain: EAGVVQSPRYKIIEKKQPVAFWCNPISGHNTLYWYLQNLGQGPELLIRYENEEAVDDSQLPKDRFSAERLKGVDSTLKIQPAELGDSAVYLCASSLDSWAQREGPGELFFGEGSRLTVL.

Here the CDR3 DNA reads TGTGCCAGCAGTTTCAGGGACAGGGAACAGCCCCAGCATTTT. Residues: CASSFRDREQPQHF. The chain has TRBV27 and TRBJ1-5; TRBD1 agrees at 9 bases. V shed 3 bases, J shed 7 bases, and the junction held 4 bases outside the gene matches. The CDR3 is made up of 14 amino acids. Looked up from germline, CDR1 is MNHEY and CDR2 is SMNVEV (reference sequence).

The CDR3 protein is CASSLPGTLNGYTF. CDR3 DNA: TGTGCCAGCAGCCTTCCAGGGACATTAAATGGCTACACCTTC. The rearrangement uses TRBV2 and TRBJ1-2, with D possibly TRBD1 on 6 matching bases. This CDR3 has 14 residues. Trimming removed 6 bases from V and 6 bases from J, with 17 bases in between. CDR1 and CDR2 (germline): SNHLY, FYNNEI. The entire variable domain, with the rest obtained from reference TRBV2 and TRBJ1-2, is as follows: EPEVTQTPSHQVTQMGQEVILRCVPISNHLYFYWYRQILGQKVEFLVSFYNNEISEKSEIFDDQFSVERPDGSNFTLKIRSTKLEDSAMYFCASSLPGTLNGYTFGSGTRLTVV.

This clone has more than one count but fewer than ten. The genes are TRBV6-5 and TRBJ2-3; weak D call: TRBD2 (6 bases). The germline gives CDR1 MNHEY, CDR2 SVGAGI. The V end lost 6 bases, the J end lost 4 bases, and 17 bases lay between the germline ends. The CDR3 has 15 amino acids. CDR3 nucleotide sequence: TGTGCCAGCAGAGCTTTATCCGGGACTTCAGATACGCAGTATTTT. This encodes CASRALSGTSDTQYF.